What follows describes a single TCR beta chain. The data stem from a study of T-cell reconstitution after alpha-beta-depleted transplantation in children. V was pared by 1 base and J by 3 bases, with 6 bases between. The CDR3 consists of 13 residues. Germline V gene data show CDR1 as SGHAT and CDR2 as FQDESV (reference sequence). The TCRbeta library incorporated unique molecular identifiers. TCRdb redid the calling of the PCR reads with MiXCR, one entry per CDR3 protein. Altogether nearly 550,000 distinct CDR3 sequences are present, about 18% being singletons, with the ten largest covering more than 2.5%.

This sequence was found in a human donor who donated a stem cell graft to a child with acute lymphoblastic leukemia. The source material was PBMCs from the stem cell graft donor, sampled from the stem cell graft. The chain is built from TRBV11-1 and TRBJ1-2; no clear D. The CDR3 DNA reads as TGTGCCAGCAGCTTAGGATCTCACTATGGCTACACCTTC. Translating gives CASSLGSHYGYTF.